This TCR beta chain comes out of a study of CD8+CD57+ T cells in acquired aplastic anemia (dated by TCRdb to the late 2010s). Regarding the research as a whole: On average, sorted CD4+ and CD8+ cells yielded around 3.5 ug of extracted DNA, with a range of about 0.18 to 27.4 ug. For healthy donor samples, the average read count was roughly 9.9 million for CD4+ cells and approximately 12 million for CD8+ cells. Study-level results and caveats: No significant difference in CD8+ Simpson's diversity was found between patients and healthy controls (P=0.060). Around 27 CD8+ CDR3 sequences were shared between patients and controls but appeared highly expressed in patients and within their immunodominant clones.

The table lists this clonotype with many counts. There is no known antigen for this receptor. No base qualities exist here, and no much larger clone lies one base off it. For CDR1 and CDR2, the germline V gene lists LGHNA and YNFKEQ. The CDR3 holds 15 amino acids from the cysteine to the phenylalanine. Here the CDR3 DNA is all that survives: 45 bases in frame from base 1. The junction carries 15 bases between V and J, which are trimmed by 2 bases and 5 bases respectively. Genomic DNA served as template for TCR beta VDJ combination and CDR3 sequence profiling. TCR repertoire sequencing was run on an Illumina HiSeq 2000. Regarding the original processing steps: TRBV/TRBJ rearrangement plots, CDR3 size and DJ length profiles, and Simpson's diversity index were used to assess repertoires. The most abundant DNA sequence in the deep sequencing data was defined as the immunodominant clone. CDR3 amino acid sequences were checked for sharing across subjects and were also compared against the VDJdb database and published repertoires. In TCRdb, the public reads were trimmed at Q25 with fastp and aligned with MiXCR, with productive beta chains retained. Duplicate CDR3 protein sequences are folded into a single record with the most common DNA and genes. The authors' filters were not applied to this entry. This sample has around 400,000 distinct CDR3 sequences in its table, and just under 70% of those were observed once. The ten top clones hold approximately 4% of the sample.

The study deep-sequenced TCR repertoires of sorted CD4+ and CD8+ blood T cells from severe aplastic anemia patients and healthy subjects. Ficoll-Paque density gradient centrifugation was used to isolate peripheral blood mononuclear cells. Before DNA extraction, CD4+ and CD8+ T cells were sorted with FACS or magnetic beads. The sequence joins TRBV4-2 to TRBJ1-1; tentative D gene TRBD1, with 5 bases matching. The TCR originated in a human donor in good health, serving as a control. The material sequenced was sorted CD4+, CD8+, or CD8+CD57+ T cells (not recorded which) from PBMCs. The CDR3: CASSQRGGGGTEAFF. The nucleotide sequence reads as follows: TGTGCCAGCAGCCAAAGAGGTGGGGGGGGAACTGAAGCTTTCTTT.